The 8 T cell receptor beta chains in this list originate from one sample, sequenced in a study of tumor and adjacent non-tumor tissue in lung cancer. Three rounds of nested PCR, following a modified ARM-PCR protocol, produced the TCRbeta library. Via MiXCR, TCRdb re-called the multiplex PCR reads, giving one row per CDR3 protein. The sample carries tens of thousands of distinct CDR3 sequences, about 80% recorded once. RNA was extracted from bulk tissue without any cell sorting. The normal lung tissue was taken more than 3 cm from the tumor edge. The sample taken for sequencing was distant non-tumor lung tissue. These receptors all stem from a man in his 70s with non-small cell lung cancer.

For this clonotype: This clone may be a read error of a much larger clone one base away. The chain joins TRBV20-1 to TRBJ1-5; maybe TRBD1 (6 bases). The V gene's germline CDR1 is DFQATT and CDR2 SNEGSKA (reference sequence). The CDR3 has 12 residues. Trimming left V 6 bases short and J 4 bases short, with 10 bases between. CDR3 nucleotide sequence: TGCAGTGCACGGACAGAGAATCAGCCCCAGCATTTT. Translating gives CSARTENQPQHF.

Notes on this clonotype: Given a much more abundant clone one base away, this may be a read error. The chain carries TRBV6-4 and TRBJ2-2; no definite D call. CDR3 length: 13 amino acids. Germline-derived CDR1 and CDR2 are MRHNA and SNTAGT. The CDR3 is CARSEANTGELFF. For the CDR3, the DNA is TGTGCCAGAAGTGAGGCGAACACCGGGGAGCTGTTTTTT.

Worth noting for this clonotype: This is likely a read error, given that the CDR3 carries no conserved phenylalanine or tryptophan at its end. The chain is built from TRBV4-1 and TRBJ2-7; perhaps TRBD1 as D (6 bases). Per germline, CDR1 MGHRA and CDR2 YSYEKL. This CDR3 is 14 amino acids long. CDR3 loop: CAISLGHRSYEQYY. The CDR3 coding sequence is TGCGCCATCAGCCTGGGACACCGCTCCTACGAGCAGTACTAT.

The sample holds one count of this clonotype. It is likely a read error, because the conserved phenylalanine at the end of the CDR3 is missing. The chain joins TRBV5-6 to TRBJ1-1, with D possibly TRBD1 on 5 matching bases. CDR1 and CDR2 (germline): SGHDT, YYEEEE. Trimming shortened V by 0 bases and J by 8 bases, and 11 bases separated the two germline ends. The CDR3 runs 13 residues. The CDR3 protein is CASSLEPPGEAFL. The CDR3 nucleotides are TGTGCCAGCAGCTTGGAGCCTCCAGGGGAAGCTTTCCTT.

This clonotype was recorded only once. This rearrangement joins TRBV11-2 to TRBJ2-7; the D gene is possibly TRBD1 (5 bases). The CDR3 is 12 residues long. Per germline, CDR1 SGHAT and CDR2 FQNNGV. CDR3 sequence: CTNSSGRAEQYF. The CDR3 DNA sequence: TGTACCAACAGCTCTGGCAGGGCCGAGCAGTACTTC. Supplemented by reference TRBV11-2 and TRBJ2-7, the full variable domain reads EAGVAQSPRYKIIEKRQSVAFWCNPISGHATLYWYQQILGQGPKLLIQFQNNGVVDDSQLPKDRFSAERLKGVDSTLKIQPAKLEDSAVYLCTNSSGRAEQYFGPGTRLTVT.

In the case of this clonotype: The conserved phenylalanine or tryptophan normally closing the CDR3 is absent here, so this likely arose from a read error. The chain uses TRBV4-1 and TRBJ2-7; D might be TRBD1 (6 bases). The CDR3 sequence is 14 residues long. The V gene's germline CDR1 is MGHRA and CDR2 YSYEKL. V lost 1 base to trimming and J lost 8 bases, with 15 bases between them. As DNA, the CDR3 is TGCGCCAGCAGCCAAGGAGGGGGTTCTGAAAAGCAGTACTTA. Residues: CASSQGGGSEKQYL.

Turning to this clonotype: An end of the junction does not agree with germline; a read error may underlie this. The chain has TRBV4-3 and TRBJ2-1; D gene uncertain. Per the germline V gene, CDR1 is LGHNA and CDR2 is YSLEER. The CDR3 consists of 16 residues. CDR3: CASSQDLTREYNEQLF. DNA for the CDR3: TGCGCCAGCAGCCAAGACCTGACAAGGGAATACAACGAGCAGTTATTC.

Notes on this clonotype: Since no conserved phenylalanine or tryptophan closes the CDR3, a read error is the likely cause. The genes are TRBV12-3 or TRBV12-4 and TRBJ1-5; D gene ambiguous. The ends were cut back, 7 bases at V and 7 bases at J, with 11 bases in the middle. The CDR3 has 12 residues. CDR3 sequence: CASNPADQPQHY. CDR3 nucleotides: TGTGCCAGCAATCCCGCTGACCAGCCCCAGCATTAT.